A selection of T cell receptor beta chains follows, all from one sample in a study of response to subunit inactivated influenza vaccine. One entry per CDR3 protein, called by TCRdb with MiXCR from the RT-PCR reads. The profile shows some 550,000 distinct CDR3 sequences, roughly a quarter of them singletons. The data also belong to a second study, concerning T cells expressing NK-cell markers.

Sequenced here: CD4+ T cells sorted from PBMCs, sampled less than 13 days after vaccination. All receptors derive from a man in his fifties or sixties who received an inactivated influenza vaccine. The CDR3 runs from the conserved cysteine through the conserved F or W. Each record gives: clone size, D gene, V gene, J gene, CDR3 protein, CDR3 DNA. A D gene is named only where the DNA matches it firmly. Not all rows give a size; the values are once, few, many and, for expanded clones, a class.

size: few; D: .; V: TRBV15; J: TRBJ1-5; CDR3: CATSRGGTSGGNQPQHF; DNA: TGTGCCACCAGCAGAGGGGGGACGTCAGGAGGCAATCAGCCCCAGCATTTT
size: .; D: .; V: TRBV3-1; J: TRBJ2-1; CDR3: CASSQVAGSYNEQFF; DNA: TGTGCCAGCAGCCAGGTCGCGGGCAGCTACAATGAGCAGTTCTTC
size: few; D: .; V: TRBV28; J: TRBJ2-7; CDR3: CASSLFTGEQYF; DNA: TGTGCCAGCAGTTTATTTACGGGGGAGCAGTACTTC
size: few; D: TRBD2; V: TRBV24-1; J: TRBJ2-1; CDR3: CATSETPGLDNEQFF; DNA: TGTGCCACCAGTGAAACCCCGGGACTAGACAATGAGCAGTTCTTC
size: .; D: .; V: TRBV6-2/TRBV6-3; J: TRBJ2-7; CDR3: CASIDGGTYEQYF; DNA: TGTGCCAGCATAGACGGGGGTACCTACGAGCAGTACTTC
size: few; D: .; V: TRBV9; J: TRBJ2-1; CDR3: CASSVGSRGSNEQFF; DNA: TGTGCCAGCAGCGTAGGCTCCCGTGGGTCCAATGAGCAGTTCTTC
size: few; D: .; V: TRBV12-3/TRBV12-4; J: TRBJ1-5; CDR3: CASRPSGGNQPQHF; DNA: TGTGCCAGCAGACCCTCAGGGGGCAATCAGCCCCAGCATTTT
size: .; D: .; V: TRBV12-3/TRBV12-4; J: TRBJ1-1; CDR3: CASKWMVRGNTEAFF; DNA: TGTGCCAGCAAATGGATGGTCAGGGGGAACACTGAAGCTTTCTTT
size: .; D: .; V: TRBV7-2; J: TRBJ2-5; CDR3: CASSILGGLVVF; DNA: TGTGCCAGCAGCATTTTGGGGGGTCTAGTAGTTTTC
size: .; D: TRBD2; V: TRBV4-2; J: TRBJ2-1; CDR3: CASSQGWGLATSYNEQFF; DNA: TGTGCCAGCAGCCAAGGGTGGGGACTAGCGACCTCCTACAATGAGCAGTTCTTC
size: .; D: .; V: TRBV29-1; J: TRBJ2-1; CDR3: CSAEESYNEQFF; DNA: TGCAGCGCTGAAGAGAGCTACAATGAGCAGTTCTTC
size: few; D: .; V: TRBV29-1; J: TRBJ2-7; CDR3: CSVEGEYPAYEQYF; DNA: TGCAGCGTCGAGGGGGAGTACCCGGCCTACGAGCAGTACTTC
size: few; D: TRBD1; V: TRBV5-1; J: TRBJ1-6; CDR3: CASSLSTGWDSPLHF; DNA: TGCGCCAGCAGCTTGTCGACAGGGTGGGATTCACCCCTCCACTTT
size: few; D: .; V: TRBV10-3; J: TRBJ2-7; CDR3: CAIREGLLNEQYF; DNA: TGTGCCATCAGAGAGGGATTGCTAAACGAGCAGTACTTC
size: few; D: .; V: TRBV12-3/TRBV12-4; J: TRBJ2-7; CDR3: CASSLDLHEQYF; DNA: TGTGCCAGCAGTTTAGACCTTCACGAGCAGTACTTC
size: .; D: TRBD2; V: TRBV9; J: TRBJ2-3; CDR3: CASSVDGRGTTDTQYF; DNA: TGTGCCAGCAGCGTAGACGGGAGGGGCACCACAGATACGCAGTATTTT
size: .; D: TRBD2; V: TRBV20-1; J: TRBJ2-3; CDR3: CSAGLAGADTQYF; DNA: TGCAGTGCTGGGCTAGCGGGGGCGGATACGCAGTATTTT
size: .; D: TRBD1; V: TRBV29-1; J: TRBJ1-1; CDR3: CSVALQGASTEAFF; DNA: TGCAGCGTGGCCCTACAGGGGGCGAGCACTGAAGCTTTCTTT
size: .; D: TRBD2; V: TRBV15; J: TRBJ2-3; CDR3: CATSRRASGASDTQYF; DNA: TGTGCCACCAGCAGACGCGCTAGCGGGGCTTCAGATACGCAGTATTTT
size: .; D: .; V: TRBV15; J: TRBJ1-5; CDR3: CATSREVWGDQPQHF; DNA: TGTGCCACCAGCAGAGAGGTCTGGGGGGATCAGCCCCAGCATTTT
size: .; D: .; V: TRBV6-5; J: TRBJ1-5; CDR3: CASSYPVRGNQPQHF; DNA: TGTGCCAGCAGTTACCCGGTTCGGGGCAATCAGCCCCAGCATTTT
size: .; D: .; V: TRBV20-1; J: TRBJ2-3; CDR3: CSANEVTRTDTQYF; DNA: TGCAGTGCTAACGAAGTTACCCGCACAGATACGCAGTATTTT
size: .; D: TRBD2; V: TRBV5-1; J: TRBJ2-7; CDR3: CASSLLAGPAAYEQYF; DNA: TGCGCCAGCAGCCTGCTAGCGGGCCCGGCCGCCTACGAGCAGTACTTC
size: .; D: TRBD1; V: TRBV10-3; J: TRBJ1-1; CDR3: CAIRTGGLPTEAFF; DNA: TGTGCCATTAGGACAGGGGGATTACCCACTGAAGCTTTCTTT
size: .; D: .; V: TRBV24-1; J: TRBJ2-6; CDR3: CATSEGYHSGANVLTF; DNA: TGTGCCACCAGTGAAGGATACCACTCTGGGGCCAACGTCCTGACTTTC
size: few; D: .; V: TRBV21-1; J: TRBJ2-5; CDR3: CASSKRTEGETQYF; DNA: TGTGCCAGCAGCAAAAGGACAGAGGGAGAGACCCAGTACTTC
size: few; D: TRBD1; V: TRBV4-2; J: TRBJ1-2; CDR3: CASSQEGRKGTGVGYTF; DNA: TGTGCCAGCAGCCAAGAAGGTCGGAAAGGGACAGGGGTCGGCTACACCTTC
size: .; D: .; V: TRBV5-1; J: TRBJ2-3; CDR3: CASSPGLNLDTQYF; DNA: TGCGCCAGCAGCCCCGGACTGAACCTGGATACGCAGTATTTT
size: .; D: .; V: TRBV5-1; J: TRBJ2-3; CDR3: CASSLAGGTRGAGDTQYF; DNA: TGCGCCAGCAGCTTGGCGGGGGGCACAAGGGGAGCCGGAGATACGCAGTATTTT
size: few; D: .; V: TRBV28; J: TRBJ1-5; CDR3: CASSFGAAPNQPQHF; DNA: TGTGCCAGCAGTTTTGGGGCAGCTCCCAATCAGCCCCAGCATTTT
size: few; D: TRBD2; V: TRBV6-5; J: TRBJ2-5; CDR3: CASSYSLAGVETQYF; DNA: TGTGCCAGCAGTTACTCCCTAGCGGGCGTGGAGACCCAGTACTTC
size: few; D: TRBD2; V: TRBV3-1; J: TRBJ2-1; CDR3: CASSQGASGKLQFF; DNA: TGTGCCAGCAGCCAAGGGGCTAGCGGGAAGTTGCAGTTCTTC
size: few; D: TRBD2; V: TRBV5-1; J: TRBJ2-1; CDR3: CASSLGSAGGVNEQFF; DNA: TGCGCCAGCAGCTTGGGGTCCGCGGGGGGCGTCAATGAGCAGTTCTTC
size: .; D: .; V: TRBV28; J: TRBJ2-3; CDR3: CASRTNFGGSYF; DNA: TGTGCCAGCCGCACTAATTTCGGAGGTTCCTATTTT
size: .; D: .; V: TRBV20-1; J: TRBJ2-1; CDR3: CSARDAWDEQFF; DNA: TGCAGTGCTAGAGATGCTTGGGATGAGCAGTTCTTC
size: few; D: .; V: TRBV9; J: TRBJ2-2; CDR3: CASSLEADTGELFF; DNA: TGTGCCAGCAGCCTAGAGGCGGACACCGGGGAGCTGTTTTTT
size: many; D: .; V: TRBV5-1; J: TRBJ1-4; CDR3: CASSLDVVGYNEKLFF; DNA: TGCGCCAGCAGCTTGGATGTTGTTGGATACAATGAAAAACTGTTTTTT
size: few; D: .; V: TRBV7-9; J: TRBJ1-5; CDR3: CASSLGTGSSNQPQHF; DNA: TGTGCCAGCAGCTTAGGCACAGGATCTAGCAATCAGCCCCAGCATTTT
size: .; D: .; V: TRBV20-1; J: TRBJ2-7; CDR3: CSARTGPGREQYF; DNA: TGCAGTGCTAGGACAGGACCAGGTCGGGAGCAGTACTTC
size: few; D: TRBD1; V: TRBV12-3/TRBV12-4; J: TRBJ2-1; CDR3: CAIEGAGEQFF; DNA: TGTGCCATCGAGGGGGCTGGTGAGCAGTTCTTC
size: .; D: .; V: TRBV5-1; J: TRBJ2-7; CDR3: CASSGGGSTRLYEQYF; DNA: TGCGCCAGCAGCGGAGGGGGGTCGACGCGCCTTTACGAGCAGTACTTC
size: few; D: TRBD2; V: TRBV12-3/TRBV12-4; J: TRBJ2-1; CDR3: CASSLRVAGGSYNEQFF; DNA: TGTGCCAGCAGTTTACGGGTAGCGGGAGGTTCCTACAATGAGCAGTTCTTC
size: few; D: .; V: TRBV6-2/TRBV6-3; J: TRBJ1-1; CDR3: CASGQWRGEAFF; DNA: TGTGCCAGCGGCCAGTGGAGGGGTGAAGCTTTCTTT
size: .; D: .; V: TRBV20-1; J: TRBJ1-5; CDR3: CSARVLSQPQHF; DNA: TGCAGTGCTAGAGTTTTATCTCAGCCCCAGCATTTT